The rows below give T cell receptor beta chains drawn from one sample of a study of blood T cell repertoires in COVID-19. Generated by immunoSEQ multiplex PCR, the TCRdb table keeps only in-frame clones and is missing some. The sample carries 50,000 or so clones, around nine tenths recorded once. Sequenced sample: peripheral blood. These receptors were obtained from a woman aged 80 or over with acute or convalescent COVID-19. CDR3s include the opening cysteine and the closing phenylalanine or tryptophan. Fields, in order: clone size, V gene, D gene, J gene, CDR3 DNA, CDR3 protein. The D gene is left open where the match is weak. The listing skips clone size in some rows; elsewhere it reads once, few, many or a size class.

-	TRBV27	TRBD2	TRBJ2-5	TGTGCCAGCAGACGACTCGATAGCGGGAGGGGGGAGACCCAGTACTTC	CASRRLDSGRGETQYF
few	TRBV18	TRBD2	TRBJ2-7	TGTGCCAGCGGGATTAGCGGGAGCTCCTACGAGCAGTACTTC	CASGISGSSYEQYF
once	TRBV18	-	TRBJ1-4	TGTGCCAGCTCACCACCGGTGGGCCCACCAACTAATGAAAAACTGTTTTTT	CASSPPVGPPTNEKLFF
once	TRBV7-9	TRBD1	TRBJ2-7	TGTGCCAGCGGGGACAGCTACTCCTACGAGCAGTACTTC	CASGDSYSYEQYF
-	TRBV10-3	-	TRBJ2-6	TGTGCCATCAGTGACTTCCTTGGGGGTCAGGAGGGTGGGGCCAACGTCCTGACTTTC	CAISDFLGGQEGGANVLTF
-	TRBV6-5	TRBD1	TRBJ1-1	TGTGCCAGCAGTTACTCGTCGGCAGGGGGCACTGAAGCTTTCTTT	CASSYSSAGGTEAFF
-	TRBV5-1	-	TRBJ2-1	TGCGCCAGCAGCTTGTTAGCGTCGAAGTTGGGCAATGAGCAGTTCTTC	CASSLLASKLGNEQFF
few	TRBV6-1	TRBD1	TRBJ2-7	TGTGCCAGCAGTGCTAAGGACAGGGTAAGCTCCTACGAGCAGTACTTC	CASSAKDRVSSYEQYF
-	TRBV6-5	TRBD1	TRBJ1-4	TGTGCCAGCAGGACAGGGTGGACTGAAAAACTGTTTTTT	CASRTGWTEKLFF
-	TRBV6-1	-	TRBJ2-1	TGTGCCAGCAGTGAAGTACAGAAAGATGAGCAGTTCTTC	CASSEVQKDEQFF
-	TRBV14	TRBD2	TRBJ2-7	TGTGCCAGCAGCTTCCACTCCGGGACTAGCGAATCCGAGCAGTACTTC	CASSFHSGTSESEQYF
-	TRBV28	TRBD1	TRBJ1-2	TGTGCCAGCAGTTCCCCGAGGACAGGCCTGGGCTACACCTTC	CASSSPRTGLGYTF
-	TRBV14	TRBD1	TRBJ1-2	TGTGCCAGCAGCCAGGCTGGGACAGGGTTCAAAGGCTACACCTTC	CASSQAGTGFKGYTF
-	TRBV7-2	-	TRBJ2-5	TGTGCCAGCAGCTTAGGACAGCCCAGCTTGAAGACCCAGTACTTC	CASSLGQPSLKTQYF
-	TRBV28	TRBD2	TRBJ2-7	TGTGCCAGCGCGACTAGCGGCGGGGGCGAGCAGTACTTC	CASATSGGGEQYF
-	TRBV5-1	-	TRBJ2-1	TGCGCCAGCAGATCCGGTTCTGGGGGGAATGAGCAGTTCTTC	CASRSGSGGNEQFF
once	TRBV10-3	-	TRBJ1-2	TGTGCCATCAGTGATAACAAGAACTATGGCTACACCTTC	CAISDNKNYGYTF
-	TRBV18	TRBD1	TRBJ2-1	TGTGCCAGCTCAACGCGGACAGGGCTGGGAGAGCAGTTCTTC	CASSTRTGLGEQFF
few	TRBV11-2	TRBD1	TRBJ2-7	TGTGCCAGCAGCCCAGCCACAGGGGCCTACGAGCAGTACTTC	CASSPATGAYEQYF
-	TRBV7-3	-	TRBJ1-1	TGTGCCAGCAGCCCCGGAGATAGGAACACTGAAGCTTTCTTT	CASSPGDRNTEAFF
-	TRBV7-8	-	TRBJ2-7	TGTGCCAGCAGCTTAGGGTGGGCGGTCCAGGGGAACGAGCAGTACTTC	CASSLGWAVQGNEQYF
-	TRBV7-2	TRBD1	TRBJ1-1	TGTGCCAGCAGCTTAGACAGACAGGGTTTAGTGTACACTGAAGCTTTCTTT	CASSLDRQGLVYTEAFF
once	TRBV7-2	TRBD1	TRBJ2-7	TGTGCCAGCAGCTTCGGAGGGACAGGTCGGGCATCCTACGAGCAGTACTTC	CASSFGGTGRASYEQYF
once	TRBV18	-	TRBJ2-7	TGTGCCAGCTCACCGGTGAGGGTGAAAACCACCTACGAGCAGTACTTC	CASSPVRVKTTYEQYF
-	TRBV30	TRBD1	TRBJ1-2	TGTGCCTGGAGTGCAAACAGGGGGCGTCGAGGCTACACCTTC	CAWSANRGRRGYTF
-	TRBV6-5	-	TRBJ2-1	TGTGCCAGCAGTCGAACAAGCTCCTACAATGAGCAGTTCTTC	CASSRTSSYNEQFF
-	TRBV19	TRBD1	TRBJ2-7	TGTGCCAGTAGTACCGGGACAGCCAAAACCTCCTCCTACGAGCAGTACTTC	CASSTGTAKTSSYEQYF
-	TRBV7-3	-	TRBJ1-2	TGTGCCAGCAGCTTAGGATGGAGGGAAGGCTACACCTTC	CASSLGWREGYTF
-	TRBV24-1	TRBD2	TRBJ2-1	TGTGCCACACCGACTAGCGGGACCCAGTTCTTC	CATPTSGTQFF
-	TRBV5-1	TRBD1	TRBJ1-1	TGCGCCAGCAGCAACACAGGGGTGACGGGCACTGAAGCTTTCTTT	CASSNTGVTGTEAFF
-	TRBV7-9	TRBD1	TRBJ1-4	TGTGCCAGCAGCTCGTCCGGGACAGGGGTTGAAAAACTGTTTTTT	CASSSSGTGVEKLFF
-	TRBV7-9	TRBD1	TRBJ1-6	TGTGCCAGCAGCTTAGCGGACAGGGGAAATTCACCCCTCCACTTT	CASSLADRGNSPLHF
-	TRBV4-3	TRBD1	TRBJ1-2	TGCGCCAGCAGCCAAGGGGCAGGGGGCCTTGGCTACACCTTC	CASSQGAGGLGYTF
-	TRBV30	TRBD1	TRBJ1-1	TGTGCCTGGACCCCGGACAGGGCTGAAGCTTTCTTT	CAWTPDRAEAFF
-	TRBV10-3	TRBD1	TRBJ2-5	TGTGCCATCAGTGCAAGGGGACAGGGGTTCGAGAAGAGAACCCAGTACTTC	CAISARGQGFEKRTQYF
-	TRBV5-8	TRBD1	TRBJ2-1	TGTGCCAGCAGCTTCCTCCAGGGGGCCGAGCACAATGAGCAGTTCTTC	CASSFLQGAEHNEQFF
-	TRBV15	-	TRBJ2-1	TGTGCCACCAGCAGACTAGGGGTCAATGAGCAGTTCTTC	CATSRLGVNEQFF
-	TRBV18	TRBD1	TRBJ1-1	TGTGCCAGCTCGTGGGGACAGGGGGCCGGAGGGACTGAAGCTTTCTTT	CASSWGQGAGGTEAFF
-	TRBV27	-	TRBJ1-6	TGTGCCAGCAGTTTTTTTTTAGGGGGAAGCTCACCCCTCCACTTT	CASSFFLGGSSPLHF
few	TRBV5-4	-	TRBJ1-3	TGTGCCAGCAGCTTGGGAGGGCGGAGATCTGGAAACACCATATATTTT	CASSLGGRRSGNTIYF
-	TRBV6-6	TRBD1	TRBJ1-4	TGTGCCACCCGGGACAGGGAGGGGGTTGAAAAACTGTTTTTT	CATRDREGVEKLFF
once	TRBV7-2	-	TRBJ2-1	TGTGCCAGCAGGGAGAGGGCCTCCTACAATGAGCAGTTCTTC	CASRERASYNEQFF
-	TRBV5-1	TRBD1	TRBJ1-2	TGCGCCAGCAGCTTAGGGACAGGGGGGCTGCGTAACTATGGCTACACCTTC	CASSLGTGGLRNYGYTF
-	TRBV9	TRBD2	TRBJ2-7	TGTGCCAGCAGCGTAGACTTGGGGACTAGCATCTACGAGCAGTACTTC	CASSVDLGTSIYEQYF
once	TRBV5-6	-	TRBJ2-7	TGTGCCAGCAGCTTAGCAGGGGCATCCTACGAGCAGTACTTC	CASSLAGASYEQYF
-	TRBV30	-	TRBJ1-3	TGTGCCTGGACGCTGTCAGGGTCCCTCTCTGGAAACACCATATATTTT	CAWTLSGSLSGNTIYF
-	TRBV9	TRBD1	TRBJ1-1	TGTGCCAGCAGCGGGGGGCCGGGACAGAGTTCTAAAGCTTTCTTT	CASSGGPGQSSKAFF
-	TRBV29-1	-	TRBJ1-6	TGCAGCGTGAGGAGCTCCTATAATTCACCCCTCCACTTT	CSVRSSYNSPLHF
-	TRBV27	-	TRBJ2-6	TGTGCCAGCAGTTTATCGACGGCAGGGTCCCTTCCTGGGGCCAACGTCCTGACTTTC	CASSLSTAGSLPGANVLTF
-	TRBV27	-	TRBJ2-7	TGTGCCAGCAGGCCGGCCGGAGACTACGAGCAGTACTTC	CASRPAGDYEQYF
-	TRBV10-3	-	TRBJ2-1	TGTGCCACCCGAGAACCTAGGGACTTAGATGAGCAGTTCTTC	CATREPRDLDEQFF
-	TRBV29-1	-	TRBJ1-4	TGCAGGATTGTGAAAGGTATTGGGGCCGGTGATGAAAAACTGTTTTTT	CRIVKGIGAGDEKLFF
-	TRBV12-3/TRBV12-4	-	TRBJ1-2	TGTGCCAGCAGACTACAGGGTTGGAGTGGCTACACCTTC	CASRLQGWSGYTF
-	TRBV5-1	TRBD2	TRBJ2-3	TGCGCCAGCAGCAAGGGACTAGCGGGAGGCCCAGATACGCAGTATTTT	CASSKGLAGGPDTQYF
-	TRBV7-9	TRBD1	TRBJ1-2	TGTGCCAGCAGTCCGACAGGGGCAACTCGCGGCTACACCTTC	CASSPTGATRGYTF